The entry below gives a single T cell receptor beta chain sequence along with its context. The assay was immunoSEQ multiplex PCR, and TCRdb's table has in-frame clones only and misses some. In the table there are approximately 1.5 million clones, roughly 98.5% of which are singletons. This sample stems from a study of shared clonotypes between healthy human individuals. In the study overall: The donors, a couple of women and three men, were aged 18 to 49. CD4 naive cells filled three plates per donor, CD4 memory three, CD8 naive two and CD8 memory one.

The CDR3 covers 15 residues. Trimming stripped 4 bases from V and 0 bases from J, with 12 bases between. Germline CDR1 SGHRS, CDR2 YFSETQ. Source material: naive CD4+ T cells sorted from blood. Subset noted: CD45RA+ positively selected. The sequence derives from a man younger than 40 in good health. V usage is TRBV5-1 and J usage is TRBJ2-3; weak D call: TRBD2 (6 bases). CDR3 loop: CASSRERRSTDTQYF. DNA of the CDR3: TGCGCCAGCAGCCGGGAGAGGCGTAGCACAGATACGCAGTATTTT.